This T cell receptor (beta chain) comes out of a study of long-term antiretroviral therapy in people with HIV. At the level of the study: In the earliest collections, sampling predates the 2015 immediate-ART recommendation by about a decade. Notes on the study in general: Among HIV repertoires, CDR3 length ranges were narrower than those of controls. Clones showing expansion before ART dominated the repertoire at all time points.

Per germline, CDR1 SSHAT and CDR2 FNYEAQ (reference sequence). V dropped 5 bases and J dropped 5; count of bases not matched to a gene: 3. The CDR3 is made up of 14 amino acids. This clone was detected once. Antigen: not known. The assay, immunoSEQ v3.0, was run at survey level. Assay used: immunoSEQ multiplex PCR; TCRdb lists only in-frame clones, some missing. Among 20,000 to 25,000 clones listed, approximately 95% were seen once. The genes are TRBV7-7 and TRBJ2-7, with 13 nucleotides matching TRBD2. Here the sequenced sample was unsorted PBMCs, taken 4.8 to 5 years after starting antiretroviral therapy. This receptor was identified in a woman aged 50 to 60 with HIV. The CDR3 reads CASSPGLAGDEQYF. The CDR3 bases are TGTGCCAGCAGCCCAGGACTAGCGGGAGACGAGCAGTACTTC.